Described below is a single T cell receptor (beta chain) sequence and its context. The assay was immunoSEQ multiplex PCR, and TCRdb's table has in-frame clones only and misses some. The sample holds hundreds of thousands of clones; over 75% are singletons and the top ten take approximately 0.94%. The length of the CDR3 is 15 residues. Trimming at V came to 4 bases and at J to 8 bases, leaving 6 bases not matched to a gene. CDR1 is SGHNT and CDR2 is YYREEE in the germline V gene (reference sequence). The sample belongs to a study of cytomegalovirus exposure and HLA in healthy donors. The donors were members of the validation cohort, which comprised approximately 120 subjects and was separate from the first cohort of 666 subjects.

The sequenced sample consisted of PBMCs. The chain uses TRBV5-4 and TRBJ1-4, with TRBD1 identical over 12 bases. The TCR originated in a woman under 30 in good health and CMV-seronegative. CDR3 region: CASSAGQGAGEKLFF. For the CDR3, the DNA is TGTGCCAGCAGCGCGGGACAGGGGGCTGGGGAAAAACTGTTTTTT.